Following are 13 T cell receptor beta chains from one sample sequenced in a study of blood T cell repertoires in COVID-19. The table came from immunoSEQ multiplex PCR; TCRdb's copy has only in-frame clones and leaves some out. The profile shows 100,000 or so clones, about 91% of them singletons. Sequencing used peripheral blood. The receptors stem from a human donor with active COVID-19. The donor label of this sample is uncertain.

The chain combines TRBV5-6 with TRBJ2-7; 7 positions agree with TRBD1. The CDR3 contains 13 residues. The germline V gene has CDR1 SGHDT and CDR2 YYEEEE. V trimming: 4 bases; J trimming: 5 bases; junction bases outside the gene matches: 6. The CDR3 DNA reads as TGTGCCAGCAGCCGTACAGGGGTCCACGAGCAGTACTTC. Protein: CASSRTGVHEQYF.

The V and J genes are TRBV12-3 or TRBV12-4 and TRBJ2-7; 10 bases are shared with TRBD1. The trim removed 5 bases at V and 4 bases at J, leaving 2 bases unmatched. This CDR3 has 13 residues. This CDR3 is CASSLGQGYEQYF. The CDR3 nucleotides are TGTGCCAGCAGTCTGGGACAGGGGTACGAGCAGTACTTC.

The rearrangement uses TRBV11-2 and TRBJ2-3; TRBD2 agrees at 11 bases. Germline V lookup: CDR1 SGHAT, CDR2 FQNNGV. V gave up 4 bases and J gave up 3 bases; unmatched junction bases: 3. CDR3 length: 15 residues. CDR3: CASSSSGGSTDTQYF. The CDR3 region has the DNA TGTGCCAGCAGCTCTAGCGGGGGGTCGACAGATACGCAGTATTTT. The whole variable domain, remainder taken from reference TRBV11-2 and TRBJ2-3, is EAGVAQSPRYKIIEKRQSVAFWCNPISGHATLYWYQQILGQGPKLLIQFQNNGVVDDSQLPKDRFSAERLKGVDSTLKIQPAKLEDSAVYLCASSSSGGSTDTQYFGPGTRLTVL.

This sequence joins TRBV12-3 or TRBV12-4 and TRBJ2-7, with D tentatively TRBD2 (5 bases). The CDR3 totals 13 residues. With 8 bases removed from V and 5 bases from J, the gap between germline ends came to 16 bases. The CDR3 DNA sequence: TGTGCCAGCCCGAGGGAACGGGCGCACGAGCAGTACTTC. Its protein product is CASPRERAHEQYF.

In its sample, this clone was seen once. The chain employs TRBV7-2 and TRBJ2-7, with TRBD1 identical over 10 bases. Unmatched junction bases numbered 8, after V lost 5 bases and J lost 4 bases. The CDR3 totals 15 residues. Germline V lookup: CDR1 SGHTA, CDR2 FQGNSA. This chain's CDR3 is CASSLTGGASYEQYF. The CDR3 DNA follows: TGTGCCAGCAGCCTGACAGGGGGCGCGTCTTACGAGCAGTACTTC.

This chain joins TRBV18 and TRBJ2-3; TRBD2 aligns across 8 bases. The germline V gene has CDR1 KGHSH and CDR2 LQKENI. The CDR3 loop spans 16 amino acids. V lost 2 bases to trimming and J lost 0 bases; unmatched junction nucleotides: 4. The CDR3 nucleotides are TGTGCCAGCTCACCAAGGGCTAGCGGGAGCACAGATACGCAGTATTTT. It encodes CASSPRASGSTDTQYF.

This sequence joins TRBV28 and TRBJ2-3; no reliable D call. The V end lost 6 bases, the J end lost 4 bases, and 17 bases lay between the germline ends. The germline V gene has CDR1 MDHEN and CDR2 SYDVKM. The CDR3 extends over 15 amino acids. CDR3 protein: CASSYLRKQADTQYF. In DNA form, the CDR3 reads TGTGCCAGCAGCTACCTCCGCAAGCAAGCAGATACGCAGTATTTT.

The chain uses TRBV19 and TRBJ2-5, with D uncertain. Germline CDR1 is LNHDA and CDR2 is SQIVND (reference sequence). The CDR3 length is 14 residues. V lost 6 bases, J lost 1 base, and 12 bases lay in between. This CDR3 reads CASSVTSLQETQYF. CDR3 nucleotide sequence: TGTGCCAGTAGCGTGACATCCCTCCAAGAGACCCAGTACTTC. The full variable domain, with the rest looked up from reference TRBV19 and TRBJ2-5, is DGGITQSPKYLFRKEGQNVTLSCEQNLNHDAMYWYRQDPGQGLRLIYYSQIVNDFQKGDIAEGYSVSREKKESFPLTVTSAQKNPTAFYLCASSVTSLQETQYFGPGTRLLVL.

The count of this clone is one. This rearrangement joins TRBV10-3 to TRBJ2-7; 8 nucleotides align to TRBD2. V was clipped by 0 bases and J by 3 bases; unmatched bases: 10. Germline assignment: CDR1 ENHRY and CDR2 SYGVKD. The CDR3 consists of 17 residues. This chain's CDR3 is CAISESAGAGDNYEQYF. In DNA form, the CDR3 reads TGTGCCATCAGTGAGTCGGCGGGAGCGGGGGACAACTACGAGCAGTACTTC.

The sample holds one count of this clone. The chain joins TRBV3-1 (or the pseudogene TRBV3-2) to TRBJ1-1; D is uncertain. The CDR3 loop spans 14 amino acids. CDR1 is LGHDT, CDR2 YNNKEL, per germline (reference sequence). V was shortened by 2 bases and J by 1 base, with 8 bases between the two germline ends. The DNA for the CDR3 is TGTGCCAGCAGCCAATCGGGTCCGAACACTGAAGCTTTCTTT. Its protein is CASSQSGPNTEAFF.

The chain carries TRBV27 and TRBJ2-7; D call uncertain. The V end was cut by 3 bases, the J end by 9 bases, with 9 bases between. Germline V gene data show CDR1 as MNHEY and CDR2 as SMNVEV (reference sequence). The length of the CDR3 is 11 residues. The CDR3 nucleotides are TGTGCCAGCAGTTTGCAAACGGGGCAGTACTTC. Amino acids: CASSLQTGQYF.

This clone was recorded only once. J is TRBJ2-2 and V is TRBV5-1, with TRBD1 identical over 10 bases. The CDR3 is 15 residues long. The germline V gene encodes CDR1 SGHRS and CDR2 YFSETQ. Unmatched junction bases numbered 5, after V lost 5 bases and J lost 4 bases. The CDR3 bases are TGCGCCAGCAGTTCCGGACAGGGGGTCACCGGGGAGCTGTTTTTT. It encodes CASSSGQGVTGELFF.

The rearrangement uses TRBV6-5 and TRBJ2-3, with D perhaps TRBD2 (6 bases). Trimming removed 10 bases from V and 3 bases from J, with 17 bases in between. Germline CDR1 is MNHEY and CDR2 is SVGAGI. This CDR3 is built from 14 residues. The CDR3 DNA sequence: TGTGCCAACAGGACTACCTTTTGTACAGATACGCAGTATTTT. It yields the protein CANRTTFCTDTQYF.